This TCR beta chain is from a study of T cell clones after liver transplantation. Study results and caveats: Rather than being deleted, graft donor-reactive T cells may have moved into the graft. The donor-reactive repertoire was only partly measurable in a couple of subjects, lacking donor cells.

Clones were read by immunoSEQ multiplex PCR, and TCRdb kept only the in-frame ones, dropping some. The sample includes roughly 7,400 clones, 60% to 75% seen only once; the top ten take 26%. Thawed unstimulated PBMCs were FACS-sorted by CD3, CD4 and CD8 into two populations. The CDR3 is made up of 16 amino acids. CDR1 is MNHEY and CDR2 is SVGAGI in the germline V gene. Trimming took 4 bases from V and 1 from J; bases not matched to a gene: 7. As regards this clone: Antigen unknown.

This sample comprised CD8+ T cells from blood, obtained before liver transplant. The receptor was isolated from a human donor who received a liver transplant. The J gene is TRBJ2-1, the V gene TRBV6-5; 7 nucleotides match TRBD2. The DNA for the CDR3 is TGTGCCAGCAGTTTGTTTCGGGGGGAATCCTACAATGAGCAGTTCTTC. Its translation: CASSLFRGESYNEQFF.